This TCR beta chain originates from a study of cytotoxic CD8 clonotypes in ibrutinib-treated CLL. Looked up from germline, CDR1 is GTSNPN and CDR2 is SVGIG (reference sequence). Germline trimming cut 0 bases from V and 5 bases from J; bases unmatched to any gene: 1. The CDR3 loop spans 13 amino acids. Researchers set a sequencing depth target of 1 in 200,000 to 1 in 1 million T cells. Repertoires were generated with immunoSEQ multiplex PCR, while TCRdb's copy carries only in-frame clones and drops some. This sample has 120,000 to 150,000 clones, with approximately 80% found just once. On this clone itself: Its antigen is not identified. The same CDR3 is also encoded by other DNA sequences in this sample.

General observations from the study: Having risen at ibrutinib response, clonality had fallen back toward baseline by progression. Public clonotypes proved infrequent, and on treatment they shrank or remained steady. Baseline clonality was higher than in age-matched healthy donors and moved in step with circulating CD8+ T-cell counts.

V usage is TRBV30 and J usage is TRBJ2-5; TRBD2 aligns across 9 bases. The clonotype comes from a human donor with chronic lymphocytic leukemia. The material was PBMCs, obtained after 12 months of ibrutinib treatment. CDR3 nucleotides: TGTGCCTGGAGTGTCCTAGCGGGGGAGACCCAGTACTTC. Protein product: CAWSVLAGETQYF.